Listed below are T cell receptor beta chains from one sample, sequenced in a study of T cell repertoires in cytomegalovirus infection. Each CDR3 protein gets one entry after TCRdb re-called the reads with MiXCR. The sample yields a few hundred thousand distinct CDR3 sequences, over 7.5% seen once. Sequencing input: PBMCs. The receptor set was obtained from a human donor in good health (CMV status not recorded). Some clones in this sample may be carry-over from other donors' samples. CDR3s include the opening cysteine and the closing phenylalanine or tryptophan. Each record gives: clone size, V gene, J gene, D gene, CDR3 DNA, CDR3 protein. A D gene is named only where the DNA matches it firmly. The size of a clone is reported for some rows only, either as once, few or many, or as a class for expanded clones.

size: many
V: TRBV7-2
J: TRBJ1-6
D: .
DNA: TGTGCCAGCAGCCATGGGACACCCCACTACCACTTT
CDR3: CASSHGTPHYHF

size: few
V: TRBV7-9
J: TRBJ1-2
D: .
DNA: TGTGCCAGCAGCTCCGGGTCCCGAGAATATGGCTACACCTTC
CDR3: CASSSGSREYGYTF

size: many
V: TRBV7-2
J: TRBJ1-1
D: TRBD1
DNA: TGTGCCAGCAGCTTAGTTGGGACAGGGGGGTCGAACACTGAAGCTTTCTTT
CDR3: CASSLVGTGGSNTEAFF

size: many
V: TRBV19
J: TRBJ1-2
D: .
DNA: TGTGCCAGTAGTATCCTACATCCCGACGGCTACACCTTC
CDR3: CASSILHPDGYTF

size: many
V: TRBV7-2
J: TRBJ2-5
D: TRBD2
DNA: TGTGCCAGCAGCTTAGCTGGGACTAGCGTGTTGGAGACCCAGTACTTC
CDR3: CASSLAGTSVLETQYF

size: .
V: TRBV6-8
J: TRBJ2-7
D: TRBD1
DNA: TGTGCCAGCAGGGACAGGGGGCATTCCTACGAGCAGTACTTC
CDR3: CASRDRGHSYEQYF

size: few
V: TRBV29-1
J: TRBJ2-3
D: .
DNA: TGCAGCGTTGAAGTAAGCACAGATACGCAGTATTTT
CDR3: CSVEVSTDTQYF

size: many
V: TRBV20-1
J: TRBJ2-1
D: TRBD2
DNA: TGCAGTGCTAGGGGGCTAGCGGGAGGGTACAATGAGCAGTTCTTC
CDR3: CSARGLAGGYNEQFF

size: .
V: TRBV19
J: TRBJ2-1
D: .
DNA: TGTGCCAGTGGACAACTGGGGTTCTCCTACAATGAGCAGTTCTTC
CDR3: CASGQLGFSYNEQFF

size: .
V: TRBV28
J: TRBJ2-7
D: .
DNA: TGTGCCAGCAGCTCCGCTAGAGGCAGGGTGGCTCGATTCGAGCAGTACTTC
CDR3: CASSSARGRVARFEQYF

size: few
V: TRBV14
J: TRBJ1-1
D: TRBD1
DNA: TGTGCCAGCAGCGTACGCAGGGGGCTCGTGAACACTGAAGCTTTCTTT
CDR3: CASSVRRGLVNTEAFF

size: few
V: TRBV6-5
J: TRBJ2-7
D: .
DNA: TGTGCCAGCCGGGGGAGATGGGCCTACGAGCAGTACTTC
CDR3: CASRGRWAYEQYF

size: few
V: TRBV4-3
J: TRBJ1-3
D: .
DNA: TGCGCCAGCAGCCAAGGACTCCTCTCTGGAAACACCATATATTTT
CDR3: CASSQGLLSGNTIYF

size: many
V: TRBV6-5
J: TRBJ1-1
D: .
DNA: TGTGCCAGCAGACAGGGTTCGGTTCGGACTGAAGCTTTCTTT
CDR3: CASRQGSVRTEAFF

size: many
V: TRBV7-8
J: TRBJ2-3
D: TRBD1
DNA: TGTGCCAGCAGCTTCGACAGGGGGCGCACAGATACGCAGTATTTT
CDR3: CASSFDRGRTDTQYF

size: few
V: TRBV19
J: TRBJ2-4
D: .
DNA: TGTGCCAGTAAAACAGGGAGCAACATTCAGTACTTC
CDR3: CASKTGSNIQYF

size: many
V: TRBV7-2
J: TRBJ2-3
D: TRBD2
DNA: TGTGCCAGCAGCCCCACGACCAGCGGGAGGCAGTATTTT
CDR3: CASSPTTSGRQYF

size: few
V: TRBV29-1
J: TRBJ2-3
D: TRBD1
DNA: TGCAGCGTTCCCGGGTCAGGGGGTGTTACAGATACGCAGTATTTT
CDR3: CSVPGSGGVTDTQYF

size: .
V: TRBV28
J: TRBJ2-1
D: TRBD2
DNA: TGTGCCAGCAGTTTATCGAGACCAGCGGGAAGTAGAGCCTACAATGAGCAGTTCTTC
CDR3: CASSLSRPAGSRAYNEQFF

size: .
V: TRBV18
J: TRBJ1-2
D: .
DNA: TGTGCCAGCTCACCCCGGGCGAGAGGTACGGACTATGGCTACACCTTC
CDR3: CASSPRARGTDYGYTF

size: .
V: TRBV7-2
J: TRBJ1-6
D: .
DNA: TGTGCCAGCAGCTTAAACGGGAATTCACCCCTCCACTTT
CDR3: CASSLNGNSPLHF

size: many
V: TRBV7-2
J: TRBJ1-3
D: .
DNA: TGTGCCAGCAGTCCAGACAGTAAACTTTCCATATATTTT
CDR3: CASSPDSKLSIYF

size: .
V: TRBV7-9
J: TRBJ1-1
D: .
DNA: TGTGCCAGCAGCCCCCGGGGACCGGATGGCTCTGAAGCTTTCTTT
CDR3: CASSPRGPDGSEAFF

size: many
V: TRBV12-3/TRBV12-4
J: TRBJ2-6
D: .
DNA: TGTGCCAGCAGGCCAGGGAGCTCTGGGGCCAACGTCCTGACTTTC
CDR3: CASRPGSSGANVLTF

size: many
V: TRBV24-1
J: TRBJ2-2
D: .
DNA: TGTGCCACCAGAGGAGGCCCCGGGGAGCTGTTTTTT
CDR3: CATRGGPGELFF

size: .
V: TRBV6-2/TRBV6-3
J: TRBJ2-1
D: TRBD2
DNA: TGTGCCAGCAGAAGAACCGGGACTAGCATCAATGAGCAGTTCTTC
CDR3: CASRRTGTSINEQFF

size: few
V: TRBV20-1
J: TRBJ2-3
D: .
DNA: TGCAGTGCTAGGGGCACAAATAGCACAGATACGCAGTATTTT
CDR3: CSARGTNSTDTQYF

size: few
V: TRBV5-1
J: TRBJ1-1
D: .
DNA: TGCGCCAGCAGCTTGGCCTCGACTCTAAATCGAGCTTTCTTT
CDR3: CASSLASTLNRAFF

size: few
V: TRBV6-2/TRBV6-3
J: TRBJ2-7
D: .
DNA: TGTGCCAGCAGTTACCCCACAGCCCAGTACTTC
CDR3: CASSYPTAQYF

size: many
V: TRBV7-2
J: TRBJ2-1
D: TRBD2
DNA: TGTGCCAGCAGCTTAGTGAGCGGGAGCTCCTACAATGAGCAGTTCTTC
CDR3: CASSLVSGSSYNEQFF

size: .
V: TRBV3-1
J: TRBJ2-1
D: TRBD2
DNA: TGTGCCAGCAGCCGGGGGGGTCCCTCCTACAATGAGCAGTTCTTC
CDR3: CASSRGGPSYNEQFF